These 6 T cell receptor beta chains came from one sample sequenced in a study of metastatic and nonmetastatic thyroid tumors (dated by TCRdb to 2018 to 2020). No patient had received any treatment before thyroid surgery. The receptor library was made with PCR. The run used an Illumina HiSeq 4000. TCRdb reanalyzed the raw reads on its own, using fastp at Q25 for trimming and MiXCR for clone calling, and kept in-frame beta chains. This sample has around 4,600 clones in its table, and around a fifth of those were observed once. In total, the top ten clones hold approximately 25% of the sample. What was sequenced was adjacent normal tissue. These receptors came from a male donor with papillary thyroid cancer or a benign thyroid nodule (not recorded which). Some clones in this sample may be carry-over from other donors' samples.

Here the CDR3 reads CASSSVAGYPYEQYF. The CDR3 region has the DNA TGTGCCAGCAGCTCCGTAGCGGGCTACCCCTACGAGCAGTACTTC. The V gene is TRBV7-2, the J gene TRBJ2-7; 7 nucleotides line up with TRBD2. Trimming removed 4 bases from V and 2 bases from J; junction bases left unmatched: 8. The CDR3 extends over 15 amino acids. CDR1 SGHTA and CDR2 FQGNSA come from the germline V gene.

This clone occurred many times. In nucleotides, the CDR3 is TGTGCCAGCAGTGAGGGAGGACAGCAGGCTAGGTACGAGCAGTACGTC. It yields the protein CASSEGGQQARYEQYV. The chain combines TRBV6-1 with TRBJ2-7, with D perhaps being TRBD1 or TRBD2 (6 bases each). Deletions cut 3 bases from V and 4 bases from J, with 19 bases between. The CDR3 totals 16 residues. CDR1 MNHNS and CDR2 SASEGT come from the germline V gene.

This clone appeared many times. The chain employs TRBV30 and TRBJ2-5; tentatively, D is TRBD1 (6 bases). The CDR3 sequence is 13 residues long. V dropped 2 bases and J dropped 3 bases, with 10 bases sitting between them. CDR1 is GTSNPN, CDR2 SVGIG, per germline (reference sequence). CDR3: CAWSRDTKETQYF. DNA of the CDR3: TGTGCCTGGAGTCGGGACACCAAAGAGACCCAGTACTTC. The whole variable domain, filled in from reference TRBV30 and TRBJ2-5, reads SQTIHQWPATLVQPVGSPLSLECTVEGTSNPNLYWYRQAAGRGLQLLFYSVGIGQISSEVPQNLSASRPQDRQFILSSKKLLLSDSGFYLCAWSRDTKETQYFGPGTRLLVL.

Within the sample, this clone is medium-sized (0.01 to 0.1%). CDR3 nucleotide sequence: TGTGCCAGCAGTTACTCGATTGGAGGCCAAAGAGGCACCGGGGAGCTGTTTTTT. Protein sequence: CASSYSIGGQRGTGELFF. The rearrangement uses TRBV6-5 and TRBJ2-2; D is possibly TRBD2 (5 bases). The length of the CDR3 is 18 residues. The ends were cut back, 0 bases at V and 4 bases at J, with 18 bases in the middle. The germline CDR1 and CDR2 sequences are MNHEY and SVGAGI.

In its sample, this clone was seen many times. The chain uses TRBV18 and TRBJ2-2; 7 bases align to TRBD2. The CDR3 is made up of 16 amino acids. Germline V lookup: CDR1 KGHSH, CDR2 LQKENI. V shed 6 bases, J shed 4 bases, and the junction held 11 bases outside the gene matches. CDR3 amino acids: CASSPAGVEFTGELFF. CDR3 sequence (DNA): TGTGCCAGCTCCCCCGCGGGGGTGGAGTTCACCGGGGAGCTGTTTTTT.

This clone was detected only a few times. The chain uses TRBV15 and TRBJ2-3; TRBD2 matches 7 bases. V shed 5 bases and J 2 bases; nucleotides not matched to a gene: 7. Germline V CDR1 and CDR2: LNHNV, YYDKDF (reference sequence). CDR3 length: 15 residues. In DNA form, the CDR3 reads TGTGCCACCAGCCTGGGGGGAGGGGCCACAGATACGCAGTATTTT. This sequence encodes CATSLGGGATDTQYF.